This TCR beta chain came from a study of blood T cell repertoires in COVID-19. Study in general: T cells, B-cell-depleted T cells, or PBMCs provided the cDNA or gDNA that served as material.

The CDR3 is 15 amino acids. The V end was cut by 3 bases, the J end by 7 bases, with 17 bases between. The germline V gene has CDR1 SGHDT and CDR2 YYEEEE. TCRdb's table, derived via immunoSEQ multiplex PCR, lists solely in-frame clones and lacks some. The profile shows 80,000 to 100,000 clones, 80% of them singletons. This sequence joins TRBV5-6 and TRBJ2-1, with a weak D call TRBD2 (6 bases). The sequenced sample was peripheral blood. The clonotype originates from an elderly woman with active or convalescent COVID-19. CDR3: CASSSRRAFSNEQFF. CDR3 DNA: TGTGCCAGCAGCTCAAGGAGGGCCTTTTCAAATGAGCAGTTCTTC.